Shown below are 8 T cell receptor beta chains from a single sample sequenced in a study of T-cell reconstitution after alpha-beta-depleted transplantation in children. Unique molecular identifiers were built into the TCRbeta library. From the PCR reads, TCRdb called clonotypes with MiXCR, one entry per CDR3 protein. The repertoire holds some 220,000 distinct CDR3 sequences, roughly 11% seen once, with 28% in the top ten. This sample comprised PBMCs, obtained before TCRalphabeta/CD19-depleted stem cell transplant. These receptors were taken from a child less than two years old with acute myeloid leukemia, due to receive a stem cell transplant.

This clonotype has at least ten counts. At one boundary the junction diverges from the germline segment, which might be a read error. The V call is TRBV7-2, the J call TRBJ2-2, with TRBD1 as a possible D gene (6 bases). Germline assignment: CDR1 SGHTA and CDR2 FQGNSA. CDR3 size: 15 residues. CDR3 residues: CASNLKQGNTGELFF. DNA of the CDR3: TGTGCCAGCAACTTAAAACAGGGGAACACCGGGGAGCTGTTTTTT.

Ten or more counts support this clonotype. This sequence joins TRBV5-1 and TRBJ2-1, with D hard to call. The CDR3 has 12 residues. V lost 4 bases and J lost 5, with 7 bases in between. CDR1 is SGHRS, CDR2 YFSETQ, per germline. This CDR3 reads CASSTRHNEQFF. Written as DNA, the CDR3 is TGCGCCAGCAGCACCCGACACAATGAGCAGTTCTTC.

This clonotype has a count of ten or more. This chain uses TRBV4-2 with TRBJ2-5, with 14 bases that match TRBD2. J lost 5 bases, V lost 4 bases, and 3 bases had no gene match. The CDR3 is 15 amino acids. The germline gives CDR1 LGHNA, CDR2 YNFKEQ. CDR3: CASSPGLAGEETQYF. CDR3 DNA sequence: TGTGCCAGCAGCCCGGGACTAGCGGGAGAGGAGACCCAGTACTTC.

The chain employs TRBV7-7 and TRBJ2-1; TRBD2 aligns across 8 bases. Losses at the gene ends were 6 bases for V and 4 bases for J; bases not matched to a gene: 11. The germline V gene has CDR1 SSHAT and CDR2 FNYEAQ (reference sequence). CDR3 length equals 16 residues. In nucleotides, the CDR3 is TGTGCCAGCAGTCGGGTGAGCGCGGGAGGATACAATGAGCAGTTCTTC. This gives the protein CASSRVSAGGYNEQFF.

Many counts were recorded for this clonotype. The chain has TRBV4-1 and TRBJ1-1, with TRBD1 matching over 8 bases. CDR1 and CDR2 (germline): MGHRA, YSYEKL. The trim removed 3 bases at V and 2 bases at J, leaving 8 bases unmatched. The length of the CDR3 is 16 residues. CDR3 in amino acids: CASSQRTTGANTEAFF. Written as DNA, the CDR3 is TGCGCCAGCAGCCAGCGGACGACAGGGGCTAACACTGAAGCTTTCTTT.

This clonotype has ten or more counts. This sequence joins TRBV28 and TRBJ2-1, with D tentatively TRBD2 (6 bases). V lost 2 bases, J lost 3 bases, and 11 bases lay in between. This CDR3 is 15 amino acids long. Germline V lookup: CDR1 MDHEN, CDR2 SYDVKM. CDR3 loop: CASSLGGRNYNEQFF. The CDR3 nucleotides are TGTGCCAGCAGTTTAGGGGGGAGGAACTACAATGAGCAGTTCTTC.

This clonotype was recorded at least ten times. The V and J genes are TRBV12-3 or TRBV12-4 and TRBJ2-6; D ambiguous. Trimming left V 3 bases short and J 4 bases short, with 4 bases between. This CDR3 comprises 13 residues. This chain's CDR3 is CASSLLGANVLTF. The DNA of the CDR3 is TGTGCCAGCAGTTTGTTAGGGGCCAACGTCCTGACTTTC.

The genes are TRBV20-1 and TRBJ2-7; TRBD1 agrees at 10 bases. Losses at the gene ends were 3 bases for V and 0 bases for J; bases not matched to a gene: 14. This CDR3 region has 18 residues. The germline CDR1 and CDR2 sequences are DFQATT and SNEGSKA (reference sequence). CDR3 sequence reads: CSASSRTGGPRGSYEQYF. CDR3 coding DNA: TGCAGTGCTAGTAGTAGGACAGGGGGGCCCCGGGGCTCCTACGAGCAGTACTTC.